The sequence of this TCR beta chain was determined in a study of blood T cell repertoires in COVID-19. The repertoire was sequenced with immunoSEQ multiplex PCR; TCRdb's copy has only in-frame clones and lacks some. Of over 110,000 clones in the sample, roughly 82% were seen once. CDR3 length: 13 amino acids. Germline V gene lookup returns CDR1 MGHRA and CDR2 YSYEKL. V gave up 4 bases and J gave up 5 bases; unmatched junction bases: 2. Sequenced material: peripheral blood. The gene calls are TRBV4-1 and TRBJ1-5, with 7 bases identical to TRBD1. This receptor was identified in a man aged 55 to 70 with active or convalescent COVID-19. The CDR3 here is CASSRDRDQPQHF. For the CDR3, the DNA is TGCGCCAGCAGCCGCGACAGGGATCAGCCCCAGCATTTT.